This is a list of T cell receptor beta chains from one sample in a study of blood T cell repertoires in COVID-19. Measured with immunoSEQ multiplex PCR; TCRdb has only the in-frame clones, and not every one. This table holds approximately 150,000 clones, more than 75% found once. The sequencing sample was made of peripheral blood. Receptor source: a woman aged 70 to 79 with acute or convalescent COVID-19. CDR3s include the opening cysteine and the closing phenylalanine or tryptophan. The D gene is left open where the match is weak. Not every row has a clone size; where given, it reads once, few, many or a size class.

few	TRBJ1-1	TRBD1	TRBV5-1	CASSRSTGEYTEAFF	TGCGCCAGCAGCCGCTCGACAGGGGAGTACACTGAAGCTTTCTTT
.	TRBJ2-3	TRBD2	TRBV10-3	CAISESRRETDTQYF	TGTGCCATCAGTGAGTCGAGGCGGGAGACAGATACGCAGTATTTT
.	TRBJ1-1	.	TRBV5-1	CASSLPRSDTEAFF	TGCGCCAGCAGCTTACCACGTTCGGACACTGAAGCTTTCTTT
few	TRBJ1-4	.	TRBV2	CASSGIEKLFF	TGTGCCAGCAGCGGGATTGAAAAACTGTTTTTT
.	TRBJ1-4	TRBD1	TRBV2	CASSLRQGSSEKLFF	TGTGCCAGCAGTCTCCGACAGGGGAGTAGCGAAAAACTGTTTTTT
.	TRBJ1-3	.	TRBV18	CASSPGAIGSGNTIYF	TGTGCCAGCTCACCAGGGGCAATTGGCTCTGGAAACACCATATATTTT
.	TRBJ2-7	.	TRBV7-9	CASSLSPPRGYEQYF	TGTGCCAGCAGCTTATCTCCGCCTAGGGGGTACGAGCAGTACTTC
.	TRBJ2-3	TRBD2	TRBV7-7	CASSRPGLLESADTQYF	TGTGCTAGCAGCCGTCCGGGACTATTGGAATCGGCAGATACGCAGTATTTT
few	TRBJ1-6	.	TRBV13	CASSLGRGDSPLHF	TGTGCCAGCAGCTTAGGCAGGGGTGATTCACCCCTCCACTTT
once	TRBJ2-2	TRBD2	TRBV5-1	CASSLDAGGLTGELFF	TGCGCCAGCAGCTTGGATGCGGGAGGGTTAACCGGGGAGCTGTTTTTT
.	TRBJ2-2	.	TRBV27	CASSPGTGELFF	TGTGCCAGCAGTCCGGGGACCGGGGAGCTGTTTTTT
once	TRBJ2-5	.	TRBV12-3/TRBV12-4	CASSRGSKTQYF	TGTGCCAGCTCCAGGGGATCGAAGACCCAGTACTTC
.	TRBJ1-1	TRBD1	TRBV2	CASSRDRDTEAFF	TGTGCCAGCAGCCGGGACAGGGATACTGAAGCTTTCTTT